The T cell receptor (beta chain) described here comes from a study of OX40 agonist ivuxolimab in advanced cancers. Broader study findings: The expanded peripheral T cells' antigen specificity was not determined. Dosing at 0.1 to 3.0 mg/kg was accompanied by clonal expansion of CD4+ and CD8+ blood T cells by week 6.

Profiled with immunoSEQ multiplex PCR; TCRdb holds only in-frame clones, not every one. This table holds some 51,000 clones, roughly 86% found once. To note about this clone: What it recognizes is unknown.

The sequencing here drew on CD4+ or CD8+ T cells sorted from blood, taken in a trial of the OX40 agonist ivuxolimab. The clonotype originates from an adult with an advanced solid tumor such as melanoma, head and neck, liver or kidney cancer.

CDR3 nucleotides: TGTGCCAGCAGCATACGACAGGGGACTTACTACGAGCAGTACTTC. This gives the protein CASSIRQGTYYEQYF. The chain recombines TRBV28 with TRBJ2-7, with 8 bases fitting TRBD1. V lost 6 bases and J lost 3; bases outside the gene matches: 10. Germline lookup yields CDR1 MDHEN and CDR2 SYDVKM. The CDR3 length is 15 residues.